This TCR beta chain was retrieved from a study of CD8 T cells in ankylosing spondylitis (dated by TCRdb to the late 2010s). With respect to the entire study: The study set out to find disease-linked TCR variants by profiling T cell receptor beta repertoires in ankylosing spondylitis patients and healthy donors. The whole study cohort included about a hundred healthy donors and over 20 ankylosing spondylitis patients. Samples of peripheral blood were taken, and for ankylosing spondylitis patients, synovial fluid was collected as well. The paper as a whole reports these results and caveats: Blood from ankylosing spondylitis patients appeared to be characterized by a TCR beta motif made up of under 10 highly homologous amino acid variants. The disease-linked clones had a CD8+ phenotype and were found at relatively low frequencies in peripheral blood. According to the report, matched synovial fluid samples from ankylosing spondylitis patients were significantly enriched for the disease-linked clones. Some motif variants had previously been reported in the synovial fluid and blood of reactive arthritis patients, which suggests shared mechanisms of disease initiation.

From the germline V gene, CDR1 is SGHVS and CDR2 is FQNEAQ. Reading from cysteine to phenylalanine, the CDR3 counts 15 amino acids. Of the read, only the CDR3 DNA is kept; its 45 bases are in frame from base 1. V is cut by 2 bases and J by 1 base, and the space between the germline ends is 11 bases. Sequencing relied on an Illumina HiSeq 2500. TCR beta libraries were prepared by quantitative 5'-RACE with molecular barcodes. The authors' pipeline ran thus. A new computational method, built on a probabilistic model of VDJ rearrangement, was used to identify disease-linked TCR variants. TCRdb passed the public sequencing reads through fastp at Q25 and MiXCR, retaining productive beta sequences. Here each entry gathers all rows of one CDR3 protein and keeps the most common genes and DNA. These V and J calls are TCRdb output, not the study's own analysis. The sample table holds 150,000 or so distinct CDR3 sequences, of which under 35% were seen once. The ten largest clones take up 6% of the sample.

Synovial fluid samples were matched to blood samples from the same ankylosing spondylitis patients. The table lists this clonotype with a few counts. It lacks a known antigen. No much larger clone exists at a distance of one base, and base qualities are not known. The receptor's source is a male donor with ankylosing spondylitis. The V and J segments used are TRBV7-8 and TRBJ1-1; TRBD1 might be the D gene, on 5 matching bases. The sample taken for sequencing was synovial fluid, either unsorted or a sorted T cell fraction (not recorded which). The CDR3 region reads CASSLRRGENTEAFF. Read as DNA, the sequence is TGTGCCAGCAGCTTACGGAGAGGGGAGAACACTGAAGCTTTCTTT.